This record looks at one TCR beta chain sequence and its context. The antigen remains unidentified. Profiled with immunoSEQ multiplex PCR; TCRdb holds only in-frame clones, not every one. The table has 1,400,000 or so clones, approximately 98.5% seen once. This entry comes from a study of shared clonotypes between healthy human individuals. The study, taken as a whole, reports: Blood was the sole source, and tissue repertoires probably differ. The expectation was that sequencing depth would affect clonotype sharing among donors.

This CDR3 is 17 amino acids long. CDR1 and CDR2 (germline): MGHDK, SYGVNS. The V gene lost 0 bases and the J gene lost 1 base, with 14 bases spanning the gap. The sequenced material came from naive CD4+ T cells sorted from blood. Subset described: CD45RA+ positively selected. This clonotype originated in a man younger than 40 in good health. The J gene is TRBJ2-3, the V gene TRBV25-1; possibly TRBD2 for D (6 bases). DNA of the CDR3: TGTGCCAGCAGTGAATATATGGGCGGAGGGGGCACAGATACGCAGTATTTT. This sequence encodes CASSEYMGGGGTDTQYF.